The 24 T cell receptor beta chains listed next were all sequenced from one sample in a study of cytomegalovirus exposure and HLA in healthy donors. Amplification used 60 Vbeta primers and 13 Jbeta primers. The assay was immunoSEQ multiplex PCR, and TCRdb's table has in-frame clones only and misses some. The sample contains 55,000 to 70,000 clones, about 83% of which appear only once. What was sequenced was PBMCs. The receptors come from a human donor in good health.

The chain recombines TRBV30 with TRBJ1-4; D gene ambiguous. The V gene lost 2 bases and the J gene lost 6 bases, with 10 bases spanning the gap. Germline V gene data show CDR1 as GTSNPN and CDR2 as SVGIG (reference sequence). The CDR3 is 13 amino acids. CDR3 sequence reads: CAWSPRTYEKLFF. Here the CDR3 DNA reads TGTGCCTGGAGTCCCCGGACTTATGAAAAACTGTTTTTT.

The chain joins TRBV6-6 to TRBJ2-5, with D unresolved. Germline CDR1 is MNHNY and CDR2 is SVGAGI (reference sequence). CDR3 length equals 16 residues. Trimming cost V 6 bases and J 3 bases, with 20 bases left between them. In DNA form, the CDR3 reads TGTGCCAGCAGCCCCTCCCTCACCCCGGGTAAAGAGACCCAGTACTTC. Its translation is CASSPSLTPGKETQYF.

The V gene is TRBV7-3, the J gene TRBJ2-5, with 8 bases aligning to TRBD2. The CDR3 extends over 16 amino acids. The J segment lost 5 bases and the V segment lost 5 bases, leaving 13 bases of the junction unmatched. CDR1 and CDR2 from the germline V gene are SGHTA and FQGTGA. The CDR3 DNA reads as TGTGCCAGCAGCCAACGGGGCGGGGGGTCGCGGGAGACCCAGTACTTC. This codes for CASSQRGGGSRETQYF.

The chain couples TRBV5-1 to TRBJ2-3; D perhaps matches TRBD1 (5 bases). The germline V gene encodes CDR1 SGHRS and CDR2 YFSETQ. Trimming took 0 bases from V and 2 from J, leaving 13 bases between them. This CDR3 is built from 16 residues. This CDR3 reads CASSLVGLDNTDTQYF. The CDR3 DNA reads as TGCGCCAGCAGCTTGGTAGGTTTGGACAACACAGATACGCAGTATTTT.

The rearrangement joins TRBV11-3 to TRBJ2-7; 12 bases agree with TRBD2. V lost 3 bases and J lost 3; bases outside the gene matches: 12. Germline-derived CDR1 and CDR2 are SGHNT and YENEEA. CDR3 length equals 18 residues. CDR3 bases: TGTGCCAGCAGCTTTACCCTAGCGGGAGGGTTCACCTACTACGAGCAGTACTTC. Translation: CASSFTLAGGFTYYEQYF.

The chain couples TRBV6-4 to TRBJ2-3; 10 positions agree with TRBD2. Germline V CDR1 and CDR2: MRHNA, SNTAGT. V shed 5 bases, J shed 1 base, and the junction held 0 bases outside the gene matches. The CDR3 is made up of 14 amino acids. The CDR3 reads CASSLAGGTDTQYF. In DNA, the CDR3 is TGTGCCAGCAGTCTAGCGGGGGGCACAGATACGCAGTATTTT.

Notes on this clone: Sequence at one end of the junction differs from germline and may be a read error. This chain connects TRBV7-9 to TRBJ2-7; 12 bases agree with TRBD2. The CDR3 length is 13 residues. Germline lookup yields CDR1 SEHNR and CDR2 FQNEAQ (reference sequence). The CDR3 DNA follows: TGTTCCAGCGGGGGACTAGCGGGCGCCGAGCAGTACTTC. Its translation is CSSGGLAGAEQYF. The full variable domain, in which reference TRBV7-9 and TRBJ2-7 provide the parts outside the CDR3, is DTGVSQNPRHKITKRGQNVTFRCDPISEHNRLYWYRQTLGQGPEFLTYFQNEAQLEKSRLLSDRFSAERPKGSFSTLEIQRTEQGDSAMYLCSSGGLAGAEQYFGPGTRLTVT.

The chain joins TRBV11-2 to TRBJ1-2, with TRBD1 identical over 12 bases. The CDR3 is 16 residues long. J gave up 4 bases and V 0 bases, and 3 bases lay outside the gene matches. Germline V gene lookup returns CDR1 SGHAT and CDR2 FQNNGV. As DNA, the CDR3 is TGTGCCAGCAGCTTAGAGGGGACAGGGGGCGCCTATGGCTACACCTTC. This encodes CASSLEGTGGAYGYTF.

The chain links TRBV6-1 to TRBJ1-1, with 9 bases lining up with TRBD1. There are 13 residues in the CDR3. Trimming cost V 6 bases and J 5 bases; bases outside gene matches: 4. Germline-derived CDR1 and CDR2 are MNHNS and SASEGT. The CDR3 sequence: CASRGQGRTEAFF. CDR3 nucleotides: TGTGCCAGCAGGGGACAGGGAAGGACTGAAGCTTTCTTT.

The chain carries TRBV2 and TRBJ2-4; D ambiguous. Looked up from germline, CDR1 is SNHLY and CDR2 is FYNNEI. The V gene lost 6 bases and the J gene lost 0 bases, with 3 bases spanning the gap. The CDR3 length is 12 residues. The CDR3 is CASSIAKNIQYF. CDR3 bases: TGTGCCAGCAGCATAGCCAAAAACATTCAGTACTTC.

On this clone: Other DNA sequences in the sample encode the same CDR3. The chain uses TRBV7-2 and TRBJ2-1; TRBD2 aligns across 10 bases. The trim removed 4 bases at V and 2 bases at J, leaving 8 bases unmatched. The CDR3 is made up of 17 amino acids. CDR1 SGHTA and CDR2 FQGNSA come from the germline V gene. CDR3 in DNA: TGTGCCAGCAGCTCTCAAGCGGGAGGGCCCCCCTACAATGAGCAGTTCTTC. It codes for CASSSQAGGPPYNEQFF.

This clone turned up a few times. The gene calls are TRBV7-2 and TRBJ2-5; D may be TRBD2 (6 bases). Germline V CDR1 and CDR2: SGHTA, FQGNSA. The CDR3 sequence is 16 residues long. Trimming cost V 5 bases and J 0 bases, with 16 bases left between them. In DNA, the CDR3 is TGTGCCAGCAGCCTAACCGGCCGGAGGGACCAAGAGACCCAGTACTTC. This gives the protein CASSLTGRRDQETQYF.

The CDR3 loop reads CASSLLRSSGGNTIYF. CDR3 bases: TGTGCCAGCAGTCTCCTCAGATCCTCGGGGGGAAACACCATATATTTT. The chain recombines TRBV2 with TRBJ1-3; D is unresolved. The CDR3 spans 16 residues. CDR1 and CDR2 (germline): SNHLY, FYNNEI. The V gene lost 5 bases and the J gene lost 4 bases, with 18 bases spanning the gap.

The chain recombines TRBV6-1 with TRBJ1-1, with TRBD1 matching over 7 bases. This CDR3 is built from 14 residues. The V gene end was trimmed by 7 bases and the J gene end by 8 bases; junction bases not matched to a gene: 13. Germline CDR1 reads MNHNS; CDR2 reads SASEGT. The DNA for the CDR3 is TGTGCCAGCACCGAAGGGTCTGCACAGGGGGAAGCTTTCTTT. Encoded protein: CASTEGSAQGEAFF.

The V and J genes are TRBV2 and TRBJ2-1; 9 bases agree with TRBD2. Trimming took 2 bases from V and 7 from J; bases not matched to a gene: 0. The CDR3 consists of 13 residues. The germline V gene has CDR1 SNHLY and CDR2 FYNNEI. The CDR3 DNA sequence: TGTGCCAGCAGTGAACTAGCGGGAAATGAGCAGTTCTTC. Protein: CASSELAGNEQFF.

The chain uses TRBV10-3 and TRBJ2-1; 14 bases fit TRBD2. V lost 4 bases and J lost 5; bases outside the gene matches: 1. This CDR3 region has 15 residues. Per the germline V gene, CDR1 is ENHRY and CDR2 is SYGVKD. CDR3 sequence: CAISGLAGGNNEQFF. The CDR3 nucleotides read TGTGCCATCAGTGGACTAGCGGGAGGGAACAATGAGCAGTTCTTC.

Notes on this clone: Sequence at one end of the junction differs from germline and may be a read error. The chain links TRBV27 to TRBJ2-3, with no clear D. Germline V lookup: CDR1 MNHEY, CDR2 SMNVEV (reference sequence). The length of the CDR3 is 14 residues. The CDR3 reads CASSLTFGTDTRYF. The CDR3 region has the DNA TGTGCCAGCAGTTTAACTTTTGGCACAGATACGCGGTATTTT.

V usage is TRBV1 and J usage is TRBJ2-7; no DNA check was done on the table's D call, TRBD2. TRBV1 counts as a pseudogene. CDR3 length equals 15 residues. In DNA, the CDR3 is TGCACCAGCAGCCACTCGCGGTGGAGCTCCTACGAGCAGTACTTC. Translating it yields CTSSHSRWSSYEQYF.

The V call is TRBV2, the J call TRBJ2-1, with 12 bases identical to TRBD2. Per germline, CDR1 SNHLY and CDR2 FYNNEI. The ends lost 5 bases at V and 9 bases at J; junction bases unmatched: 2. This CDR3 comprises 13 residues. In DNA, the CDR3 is TGTGCCAGCAGTCAACTAGCGGGAGGTGAGCAGTTCTTC. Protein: CASSQLAGGEQFF.

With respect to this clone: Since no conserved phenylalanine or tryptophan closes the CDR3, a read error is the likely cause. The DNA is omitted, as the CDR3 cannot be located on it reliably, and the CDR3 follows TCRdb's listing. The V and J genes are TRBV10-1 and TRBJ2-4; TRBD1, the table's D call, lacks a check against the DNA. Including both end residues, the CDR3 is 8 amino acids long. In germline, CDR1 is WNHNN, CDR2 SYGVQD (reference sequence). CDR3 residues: CASRTEIR.

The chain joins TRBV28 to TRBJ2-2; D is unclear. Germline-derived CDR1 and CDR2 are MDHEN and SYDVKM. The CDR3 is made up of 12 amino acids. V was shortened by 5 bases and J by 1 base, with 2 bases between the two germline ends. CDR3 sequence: CASSQNTGELFF. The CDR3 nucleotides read TGTGCCAGCAGTCAGAACACCGGGGAGCTGTTTTTT.

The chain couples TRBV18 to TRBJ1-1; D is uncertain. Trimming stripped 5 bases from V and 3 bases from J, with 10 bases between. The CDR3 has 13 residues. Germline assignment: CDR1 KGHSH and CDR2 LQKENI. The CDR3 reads CASSSGKDTEAFF. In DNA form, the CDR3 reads TGTGCCAGCTCATCCGGGAAAGACACTGAAGCTTTCTTT. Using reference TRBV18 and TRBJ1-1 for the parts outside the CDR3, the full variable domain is NAGVMQNPRHLVRRRGQEARLRCSPMKGHSHVYWYRQLPEEGLKFMVYLQKENIIDESGMPKERFSAEFPKEGPSILRIQQVVRGDSAAYFCASSSGKDTEAFFGQGTRLTVV.

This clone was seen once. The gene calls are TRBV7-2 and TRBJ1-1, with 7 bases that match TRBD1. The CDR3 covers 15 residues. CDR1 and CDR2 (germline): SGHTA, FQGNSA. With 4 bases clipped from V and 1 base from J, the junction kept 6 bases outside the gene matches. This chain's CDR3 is CASSSYGTANTEAFF. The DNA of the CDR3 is TGTGCCAGCAGCTCCTACGGGACAGCGAACACTGAAGCTTTCTTT.

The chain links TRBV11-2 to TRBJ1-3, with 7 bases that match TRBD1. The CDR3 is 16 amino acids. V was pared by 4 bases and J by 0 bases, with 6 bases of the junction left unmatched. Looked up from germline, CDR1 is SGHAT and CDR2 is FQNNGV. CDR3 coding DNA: TGTGCCAGCAGCTCCGGACAGGCCTACTCTGGAAACACCATATATTTT. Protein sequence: CASSSGQAYSGNTIYF.